Following are 29 T cell receptor beta chains from one sample sequenced in a study of immune heterogeneity within non-small cell lung tumors. Multiplex PCR was performed with 32 V and 13 J primers, and it amplified TCR beta CDR3. TCRdb processed the multiplex PCR reads anew with MiXCR; each CDR3 protein has one entry. This sample carries over 8,500 distinct CDR3 sequences, roughly 29% of them seen once, and the ten largest clones take about an eighth. Bulk tumor genomic DNA was the template, and each sample received 600 to 700 ng. Surgeons took several biopsies per primary tumor, spaced far apart, during surgery. Curative surgery was undertaken by patients, who had untreated, newly diagnosed non-small cell lung cancer. Sequencing input: lung tumor tissue. These receptors all come from a man aged 45 to 65 with non-small cell lung cancer.

Regarding this clonotype: A much larger clone differs by one base, so this may be a read error. The chain joins TRBV24-1 to TRBJ2-3, with 8 bases aligning to TRBD2. Per the germline V gene, CDR1 is KGHDR and CDR2 is SFDVKD. CDR3 length: 15 amino acids. The CDR3 is CATSLTGGQTDMQYF. The CDR3 DNA reads TGTGCCACCAGTTTGACGGGGGGGCAAACAGATATGCAGTATTTT.

The chain joins TRBV20-1 to TRBJ2-3; 8 nucleotides line up with TRBD2. Germline CDR1 reads DFQATT; CDR2 reads SNEGSKA (reference sequence). The CDR3 contains 19 residues. Germline trimming cut 1 base from V and 2 bases from J; bases unmatched to any gene: 17. The CDR3 sequence is CSARGTRSGGLLYTDTQYF. The DNA of the CDR3 is TGCAGTGCTAGAGGGACCAGGAGCGGGGGCCTCTTGTACACAGATACGCAGTATTTT.

In its sample, this clonotype is medium-sized. The chain joins TRBV15 to TRBJ1-4; no definite D call. Germline CDR1 LNHNV, CDR2 YYDKDF (reference sequence). The V end lost 0 bases, the J end lost 7 bases, and 12 bases lay between the germline ends. The CDR3 is 15 amino acids. The CDR3 reads CATSREADWSEKLFF. The CDR3, as DNA: TGTGCCACCAGCAGAGAGGCGGACTGGAGTGAAAAACTGTTTTTT.

As regards this clonotype: A much larger clone lies a single base off, so this may be a read error. This chain links TRBV7-9 with TRBJ1-4, with no clear D. The CDR3 has 11 amino acids. Germline values: CDR1 SEHNR, CDR2 FQNEAQ (reference sequence). CDR3 bases: TGTGCCAGCAGCTTCGAGGAAAAACTGTCTTTT. The encoded protein is CASSFEEKLSF.

This clonotype is categorized as medium-sized. V and J are TRBV12-3 or TRBV12-4 and TRBJ1-5; D not certain. CDR3 length: 13 amino acids. Trimming removed 3 bases from V and 3 bases from J, with 6 bases in between. CDR3 DNA: TGTGCCAGCAGTTTTTCCCCCAATCAGCCCCAGCATTTT. Its translation is CASSFSPNQPQHF.

This clonotype was counted between two and nine times. The chain carries TRBV28 and TRBJ2-6, with TRBD2 identical over 7 bases. In germline, CDR1 is MDHEN, CDR2 SYDVKM. Germline trimming cut 6 bases from V and 2 bases from J; bases unmatched to any gene: 4. The CDR3 length is 15 residues. CDR3 residues: CASRGGGAGANVLTF. For the CDR3, the DNA is TGTGCCAGCAGGGGGGGGGGGGCTGGGGCCAACGTCCTGACTTTC. Supplemented by reference TRBV28 and TRBJ2-6, the full variable domain reads DVKVTQSSRYLVKRTGEKVFLECVQDMDHENMFWYRQDPGLGLRLIYFSYDVKMKEKGDIPEGYSVSREKKERFSLILESASTNQTSMYLCASRGGGAGANVLTFGAGSRLTVL.

A note on this clonotype: This sequence may be a read error, since a much larger clone differs from it by one base. The J gene is TRBJ1-5, the V gene TRBV6-2 or TRBV6-3; D is uncertain. Germline assignment: CDR1 MNHEY and CDR2 SVGEGT. Trimming pared 6 bases from V and 3 bases from J, leaving 9 bases between. The CDR3 has 13 amino acids. This chain's CDR3 is CASSWSPNQPQHF. The CDR3 DNA is TGTGCCAGCAGCTGGAGCCCCAATCAGCCCCAGCATTTT.

Comment on this clonotype: A much larger clone differs by one base, so this may be a read error. The chain recombines TRBV3-1 with TRBJ1-5; 10 bases are shared with TRBD1. This CDR3 is 16 amino acids long. From germline, CDR1 is LGHDT and CDR2 YNNKEL (reference sequence). CDR3 coding DNA: TGTGCCAGCAGCCAAGCGGGGACAGGGGACAATCGGCCCCAGCATTTT. As protein: CASSQAGTGDNRPQHF.

This clonotype has a handful of counts. This chain uses TRBV5-1 with TRBJ2-6, with D perhaps assigned TRBD1 or TRBD2 (5 bases each). The CDR3 spans 15 residues. Germline assignment: CDR1 SGHRS and CDR2 YFSETQ. V shed 4 bases and J shed 4 bases, with 12 bases lying between them. CDR3 in DNA: TGCGCCAGCAGCAACGGGACGACCGGGGCCAACGTCCTGACTTTC. This sequence encodes CASSNGTTGANVLTF.

Turning to this clonotype: With a much larger clone just one base away, this may be a read error. This sequence joins TRBV6-1 and TRBJ2-1; D is unclear. V lost 9 bases and J 6 bases, leaving 9 bases between the germline ends. CDR1 is MNHNS and CDR2 is SASEGT in the germline V gene. The CDR3 totals 11 residues. CDR3 protein: CARRNINEQFF. The CDR3 bases are TGTGCCAGAAGGAACATCAATGAGCAGTTCTTC.

This clonotype is labeled as medium-sized (0.01 to 0.1%). V is TRBV11-2 and J is TRBJ2-1, with D possibly TRBD2 on 6 matching bases. The CDR3 runs 16 residues. Trimming stripped 1 base from V and 0 bases from J, with 10 bases between. In germline, CDR1 is SGHAT, CDR2 FQNNGV. The DNA for the CDR3 is TGTGCCAGCAGCTTAGCCGGGACTCCCTCCTACAATGAGCAGTTCTTC. Translating gives CASSLAGTPSYNEQFF.

This clonotype was seen only a few times. The gene calls are TRBV7-3 and TRBJ2-3, with unresolved D. The length of the CDR3 is 15 residues. V lost 0 bases, J lost 2 bases, and 9 bases lay in between. Germline values: CDR1 SGHTA, CDR2 FQGTGA. The DNA for the CDR3 is TGTGCCAGCAGCTTAACTGCTTCGGACACAGATACGCAGTATTTT. Amino acid sequence: CASSLTASDTDTQYF.

This clonotype was seen many times. The rearrangement uses TRBV7-2 and TRBJ1-6; D call uncertain. Trimming cost V 6 bases and J 7 bases, with 13 bases left between them. CDR1 is SGHTA, CDR2 FQGNSA, per germline. The CDR3 extends over 14 amino acids. The CDR3 loop reads CASSFTGMNSPLHF. CDR3 bases: TGTGCCAGCAGTTTCACGGGGATGAATTCACCCCTCCACTTT.

As to this clonotype: This may come from a read error, since a much larger clone is one base off. The rearrangement uses TRBV6-1 and TRBJ2-5; D may be TRBD1 (6 bases). The germline V gene has CDR1 MNHNS and CDR2 SASEGT. This CDR3 has 15 residues. Here the CDR3 reads CASSTGQRQQETHYF. The CDR3 DNA reads TGTGCCAGCAGTACCGGACAGAGACAACAAGAGACCCATTACTTC.

In its sample, this clonotype ranks as medium-sized. The J gene is TRBJ2-7, the V gene TRBV3-1, with D hard to call. The CDR3 contains 12 residues. The germline V and J ends were trimmed by 4 bases and 8 bases, with 12 bases remaining between them. Per the germline V gene, CDR1 is LGHDT and CDR2 is YNNKEL (reference sequence). The CDR3 loop reads CASSLMGSQQYF. The CDR3 nucleotides read TGTGCCAGCAGCCTCATGGGCTCGCAGCAGTACTTC.

About this clonotype: The junction does not match germline at one end; this may be a read error. J is TRBJ1-3 and V is TRBV19; D remains unclear. Germline V gene sequence: CDR1 LNHDA, CDR2 SQIVND (reference sequence). CDR3 length: 14 residues. The CDR3 here is CTSTLMSSGNTIYF. The CDR3 nucleotides are TGTACCAGTACGCTCATGAGCTCTGGAAACACCATATATTTT.

Worth noting for this clonotype: A read error is possible here, since a much larger clone lies one base away. Without the conserved terminal phenylalanine or tryptophan, this CDR3 likely stems from a read error. The gene calls are TRBV19 and TRBJ1-1, with D unclear. CDR3 length: 15 residues. Germline-derived CDR1 and CDR2 are LNHDA and SQIVND (reference sequence). Trimming left V 3 bases short and J 1 base short, with 12 bases between. CDR3 sequence reads: CASSMSVAENTEAFY. The CDR3 coding sequence is TGTGCCAGTAGTATGTCCGTGGCAGAGAACACTGAAGCTTTCTAT.

A note on this clonotype: A much larger clone is a single base away; this may be a read error. CDR3 coding DNA: TGTGTCAGCAGCCTCTCGGCTATGACTACTTTTAATGAAAAACTGTTTTTT. This gives the protein CVSSLSAMTTFNEKLFF. The rearrangement uses TRBV7-2 and TRBJ1-4, with no clear D. Per the germline V gene, CDR1 is SGHTA and CDR2 is FQGNSA. The CDR3 runs to 17 residues.

V usage is TRBV9 and J usage is TRBJ2-5; D possibly matches TRBD1 or TRBD2 (6 bases each). Trimming removed 0 bases from V and 2 bases from J, with 11 bases in between. Germline V CDR1 and CDR2: SGDLS, YYNGEE. The CDR3 loop spans 15 amino acids. CDR3 bases: TGTGCCAGCAGCGTAGGAGGGGGGCCACAAGAGACCCAGTACTTC. Translated, it gives CASSVGGGPQETQYF.

As for this clonotype: This may stem from a read error, because a much larger clone lies one nucleotide away. In nucleotides, the CDR3 is TGTGCCAGCAGTTTGGTGGCGGTTCGAGGGTGTAGGGCCGGCTACGGGGTGTCGGAGACCCAGTACTTC. Residues: CASSLVAVRGCRAGYGVSETQYF. The chain uses TRBV27 and TRBJ2-5, with D perhaps matching TRBD2 (5 bases). CDR3 size: 23 residues. Germline V gives CDR1 MNHEY, CDR2 SMNVEV (reference sequence). The V and J ends lost 3 bases and 5 bases respectively, with 40 bases between them.

This clonotype is medium-sized in the sample. The chain joins TRBV6-2 or TRBV6-3 to TRBJ2-7; weak D call: TRBD2 (6 bases). The CDR3 totals 13 residues. Trimming removed 6 bases at V and 6 bases at J, with 15 bases between. Germline CDR1 reads MNHEY; CDR2 reads SVGEGT. The CDR3 nucleotides read TGTGCCAGCAGCCATAGACTAGTTCCCGAGCAGTACTTC. Amino acids: CASSHRLVPEQYF.

This clonotype was seen a handful of times. The chain is built from TRBV5-5 and TRBJ2-3; TRBD2 aligns across 10 bases. The trim removed 6 bases at V and 6 bases at J, leaving 10 bases unmatched. Per the germline V gene, CDR1 is SGHKS and CDR2 is YYEKEE (reference sequence). The length of the CDR3 is 15 residues. The CDR3 sequence is CASTTKAGGFDTQYF. The CDR3 DNA reads TGTGCCAGCACAACTAAAGCGGGGGGGTTCGATACGCAGTATTTT. The variable domain in full, completed from reference TRBV5-5 and TRBJ2-3, reads DAGVTQSPTHLIKTRGQQVTLRCSPISGHKSVSWYQQVLGQGPQFIFQYYEKEERGRGNFPDRFSARQFPNYSSELNVNALLLGDSALYLCASTTKAGGFDTQYFGPGTRLTVL.

This clonotype was detected only a few times. J is TRBJ1-1 and V is TRBV5-4, with D possibly TRBD1 on 5 matching bases. Trimming cost V 2 bases and J 1 base, with 6 bases left between them. The CDR3 contains 13 residues. From germline, CDR1 is SGHNT and CDR2 YYREEE (reference sequence). CDR3 DNA sequence: TGTGCCAGCAGCTTTGACAGGAACACTGAAGCTTTCTTT. Translated, it gives CASSFDRNTEAFF.

The V gene is TRBV5-1, the J gene TRBJ1-5; TRBD1 is a possible D gene (6 bases). Germline assignment: CDR1 SGHRS and CDR2 YFSETQ. The ends were cut back, 0 bases at V and 5 bases at J, with 12 bases in the middle. The CDR3 is made up of 15 amino acids. CDR3 sequence reads: CASSLEGTKHQPQHF. CDR3 DNA: TGCGCCAGCAGCTTGGAGGGGACAAAGCATCAGCCCCAGCATTTT.

In this sample, this clonotype is medium-sized. This chain links TRBV28 with TRBJ1-5; D might be TRBD1 (6 bases). This CDR3 is built from 13 residues. Germline V gene lookup returns CDR1 MDHEN and CDR2 SYDVKM. The V gene lost 4 bases and the J gene lost 4 bases, with 8 bases spanning the gap. CDR3 nucleotides: TGTGCCAGCAGTTCAGGGGCAAATCAGCCCCAGCATTTT. Amino acid sequence: CASSSGANQPQHF.

The genes are TRBV14 and TRBJ1-1; TRBD1 is a possible D gene (6 bases). The CDR3 is 12 amino acids. From germline, CDR1 is SGHDN and CDR2 FVKESK. With 5 bases removed from V and 10 bases from J, the gap between germline ends came to 14 bases. The CDR3 protein is CASSSTGSIAFF. CDR3 nucleotides: TGTGCCAGCAGCTCTACAGGGTCGATAGCTTTCTTT.

By share, this clonotype counts as medium-sized. The CDR3 DNA is TGTGCCTGGAGTCAGGGGGGAGGCGAGCAGTACTTC. Protein: CAWSQGGGEQYF. The J gene is TRBJ2-7, the V gene TRBV30; tentative D call: TRBD1 (7 bases). CDR1 is GTSNPN and CDR2 is SVGIG in the germline V gene (reference sequence). This CDR3 region has 12 residues. Trimming shortened V by 2 bases and J by 6 bases, and 11 bases separated the two germline ends.

The chain carries TRBV11-2 and TRBJ2-7; 7 bases match TRBD2. Per the germline V gene, CDR1 is SGHAT and CDR2 is FQNNGV. The CDR3 length is 16 residues. Trimming at V came to 5 bases and at J to 0 bases, leaving 10 bases not matched to a gene. The CDR3 loop reads CASSPIWRGISYEQYF. The CDR3 bases are TGTGCCAGCAGCCCGATTTGGCGGGGGATCTCCTACGAGCAGTACTTC.

In its sample, this clonotype ranks as medium-sized. The chain couples TRBV6-4 to TRBJ2-3; possibly TRBD1 or TRBD2 for D (5 bases each). The CDR3 is made up of 14 amino acids. Trimming cost V 3 bases and J 4 bases, with 11 bases left between them. The germline gives CDR1 MRHNA, CDR2 SNTAGT. The CDR3 loop reads CASSDGGDADTQYF. The CDR3 region has the DNA TGTGCCAGCAGTGATGGGGGAGACGCAGATACGCAGTATTTT.